The 10 T cell receptor beta chains listed next were all sequenced from one sample in a study of identical twins. One entry per CDR3 protein results from TCRdb running MiXCR on the 5' RACE reads. The top ten clones hold around 7.1% of a sample with approximately 300,000 distinct CDR3 sequences, roughly 10% of them seen once. These records were also assigned to another study, of yellow fever vaccine responses in identical twins.

Specimen: CD8+ T cells sorted from blood. These receptor sequences come from a young woman in good health.

The table lists this clonotype with a few counts. The V gene is TRBV6-2 or TRBV6-3, the J gene TRBJ2-7; D perhaps matches TRBD2 (5 bases). The length of the CDR3 is 16 residues. The V end lost 0 bases, the J end lost 3 bases, and 15 bases lay between the germline ends. Germline CDR1 is MNHEY and CDR2 is SVGEGT. CDR3 sequence (DNA): TGTGCCAGCAGTTACTCGAGGGCTTCTAGTGACTACGAGCAGTACTTC. Amino acid sequence: CASSYSRASSDYEQYF.

The gene calls are TRBV6-5 and TRBJ2-7; TRBD1 matches 8 bases. V lost 0 bases to trimming and J lost 3 bases; unmatched junction nucleotides: 1. Germline V CDR1 and CDR2: MNHEY, SVGAGI. The CDR3 has 14 amino acids. The DNA of the CDR3 is TGTGCCAGCAGTTACTCAGGACAGGGCTACGAGCAGTACTTC. Translation: CASSYSGQGYEQYF.

This clonotype was found a few times. The J gene is TRBJ2-7, the V gene TRBV6-5; TRBD2 matches 12 bases. V was clipped by 2 bases and J by 4 bases; unmatched bases: 3. The germline gives CDR1 MNHEY, CDR2 SVGAGI. This CDR3 comprises 15 residues. The CDR3 DNA sequence: TGTGCCAGCAGTTACGAGACTAGCGGGAGTTACGAGCAGTACTTC. Its translation is CASSYETSGSYEQYF.

In its sample, this clonotype was seen many times. The rearrangement links TRBV6-2 or TRBV6-3 to TRBJ2-7; D is undetermined. Looked up from germline, CDR1 is MNHEY and CDR2 is SVGEGT. This CDR3 contains 12 residues. V lost 4 bases and J lost 3, with 7 bases in between. CDR3 bases: TGTGCCAGCAGTTTCGACGGCTACGAGCAGTACTTC. This codes for CASSFDGYEQYF.

This clonotype was counted a few times. The chain joins TRBV20-1 to TRBJ2-7; 11 bases fit TRBD2. The germline CDR1 and CDR2 sequences are DFQATT and SNEGSKA (reference sequence). CDR3 length: 13 residues. The trim removed 7 bases at V and 1 base at J, leaving 3 bases unmatched. The CDR3 is CSVRTSGSYEQYF. The CDR3 nucleotides are TGCAGTGTCCGGACTAGCGGGTCCTACGAGCAGTACTTC.

This clonotype was counted between two and nine times. The chain joins TRBV3-1 to TRBJ2-7, with 11 bases that match TRBD2. Trimming removed 0 bases from V and 3 bases from J; junction bases left unmatched: 10. Germline CDR1 LGHDT, CDR2 YNNKEL (reference sequence). The CDR3 consists of 18 residues. As DNA, the CDR3 is TGTGCCAGCAGCCAAGATACCCTAGCGGGGGGTCTAAACTACGAGCAGTACTTC. It specifies CASSQDTLAGGLNYEQYF.

The rearrangement joins TRBV5-6 to TRBJ1-1; weak D call: TRBD1 (6 bases). V shed 6 bases and J shed 2 bases, with 20 bases lying between them. The CDR3 contains 16 residues. Germline V gene data show CDR1 as SGHDT and CDR2 as YYEEEE. The CDR3 bases are TGTGCCAGCACCAACGGACAGACGCCACCTAACACTGAAGCTTTCTTT. It yields the protein CASTNGQTPPNTEAFF.

This clonotype occurred many times. The chain uses TRBV29-1 and TRBJ2-2, with 7 positions matching TRBD2. Unmatched junction bases numbered 9, after V lost 4 bases and J lost 1 base. Germline CDR1 SQVTM, CDR2 ANQGSEA. The CDR3 has 16 amino acids. The DNA of the CDR3 is TGCAGCGTTGGGGGGGTAGCGGGCCGGAACACCGGGGAGCTGTTTTTT. It specifies CSVGGVAGRNTGELFF.

This clonotype was observed at least ten times. CDR3 DNA sequence: TGTGCCAGCAGTGAGCACAGAGGCCTCACAGATACGCAGTATTTT. Amino acid sequence: CASSEHRGLTDTQYF. The chain is built from TRBV12-3 or TRBV12-4 and TRBJ2-3; D unresolved. The CDR3 is 15 residues long. V lost 5 bases, J lost 2 bases, and 14 bases lay in between.

This clonotype was recorded a few times. The chain employs TRBV6-1 and TRBJ2-7, with D unclear. The V and J ends lost 5 bases and 3 bases respectively, with 17 bases between them. The CDR3 runs to 15 residues. The germline V gene encodes CDR1 MNHNS and CDR2 SASEGT. The CDR3 protein is CASSPGPIGSYEQYF. Written as DNA, the CDR3 is TGTGCCAGCAGTCCCGGGCCCATCGGAAGCTACGAGCAGTACTTC.